Listed here is a single TCR beta chain. The antigen remains unidentified. The length of the CDR3 is 15 residues. V trimming: 5 bases; J trimming: 5 bases; junction bases outside the gene matches: 7. Germline V CDR1 and CDR2: SGHKS, YYEKEE (reference sequence). This sample was taken from a study of cytomegalovirus exposure and HLA in healthy donors. Broader study findings: Specific recognition of CMV antigens was confirmed in vitro for a few chains (all CMV-associated). Rare TCR sequences dominated, though some public TCRs recurred in many donors.

The protocol was immunoSEQ multiplex PCR, while the TCRdb copy is restricted to in-frame clones and leaves out a portion. The sample yields approximately 230,000 clones, roughly 90% seen once. V and J are TRBV5-5 and TRBJ1-5; 10 bases match TRBD1. This clonotype was obtained from a man aged 18 to 30 in good health and CMV-seropositive. The sample comprised PBMCs. This chain's CDR3 is CASSRDRGQDQPQHF. The CDR3 nucleotides are TGTGCCAGCAGTAGGGACAGGGGCCAAGATCAGCCCCAGCATTTT. Together with reference TRBV5-5 and TRBJ1-5, the CDR3 gives the full variable domain: DAGVTQSPTHLIKTRGQQVTLRCSPISGHKSVSWYQQVLGQGPQFIFQYYEKEERGRGNFPDRFSARQFPNYSSELNVNALLLGDSALYLCASSRDRGQDQPQHFGDGTRLSIL.